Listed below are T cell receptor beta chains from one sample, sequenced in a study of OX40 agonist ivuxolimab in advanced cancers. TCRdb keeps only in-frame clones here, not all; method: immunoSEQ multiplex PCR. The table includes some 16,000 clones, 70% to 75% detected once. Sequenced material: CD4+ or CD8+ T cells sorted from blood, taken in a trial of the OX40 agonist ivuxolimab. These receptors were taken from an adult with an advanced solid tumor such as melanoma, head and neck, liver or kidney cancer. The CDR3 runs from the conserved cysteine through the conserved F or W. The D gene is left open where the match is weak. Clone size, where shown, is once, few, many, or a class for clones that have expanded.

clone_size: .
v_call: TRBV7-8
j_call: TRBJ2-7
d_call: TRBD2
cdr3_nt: TGTGCCAGCAGCTTGACTAGCGGGGAGCAGTACTTC
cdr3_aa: CASSLTSGEQYF

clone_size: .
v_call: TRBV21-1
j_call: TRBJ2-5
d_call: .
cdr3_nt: TGTGCCAGCAGCCGCAGGGAGGGGGGCCAAGAGACCCAGTACTTC
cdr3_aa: CASSRREGGQETQYF

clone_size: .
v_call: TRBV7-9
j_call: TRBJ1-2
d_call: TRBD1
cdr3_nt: TGTGCCAGCAGCTTAGGACAGGGGGCGTTGGGCTACACCTTC
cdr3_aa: CASSLGQGALGYTF

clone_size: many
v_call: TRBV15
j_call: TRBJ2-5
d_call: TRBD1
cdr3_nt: TGTGCCACCAGCGCCTTCACCGGGACAGGGGGAGAGACCCAGTACTTC
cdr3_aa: CATSAFTGTGGETQYF

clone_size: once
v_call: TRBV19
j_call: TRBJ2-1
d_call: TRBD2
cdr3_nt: TGTGCCAGTTATGGGGGGGGCAATGAGCAGTTCTTC
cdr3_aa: CASYGGGNEQFF

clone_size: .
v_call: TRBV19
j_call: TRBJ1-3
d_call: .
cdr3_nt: TGTGCCAGTAGCTACGGGTTGGCTGCAGGAAACACCATATATTTT
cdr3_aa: CASSYGLAAGNTIYF

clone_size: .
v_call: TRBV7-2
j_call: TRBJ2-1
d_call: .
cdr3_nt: TGTGCCAGCAGCCCCGGGACAAGCTACAATGAGCAGTTCTTC
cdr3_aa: CASSPGTSYNEQFF

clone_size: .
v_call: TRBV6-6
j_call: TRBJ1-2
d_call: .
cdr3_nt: TGTGCCAGCAGTTACTCAACAGGTTCGGGAGGCTACACCTTC
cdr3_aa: CASSYSTGSGGYTF

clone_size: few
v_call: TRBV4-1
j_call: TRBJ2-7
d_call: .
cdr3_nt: TGCGCCAGCAGCCAAGTCAACGTCAGGACCTACGAGCAGTACTTC
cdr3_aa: CASSQVNVRTYEQYF

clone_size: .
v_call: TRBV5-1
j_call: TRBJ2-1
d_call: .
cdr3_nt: TGCGCCAGCAGCTTGGGGCGGCTCAATGAGCAGTTCTTC
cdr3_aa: CASSLGRLNEQFF

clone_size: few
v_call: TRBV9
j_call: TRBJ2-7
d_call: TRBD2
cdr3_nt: TGTGCCAGCAGCGGCCCAGCGGGACCAAGCGAGCAGTACTTC
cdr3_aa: CASSGPAGPSEQYF

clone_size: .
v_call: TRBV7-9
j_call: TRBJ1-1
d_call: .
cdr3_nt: TGTGCCAGCAGCCCTCGGGGCACTGAAGCTTTCTTT
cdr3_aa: CASSPRGTEAFF

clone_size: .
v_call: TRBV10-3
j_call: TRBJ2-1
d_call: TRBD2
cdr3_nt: TGTGCCATCAGTCCCGTCGGGACTAGCGGGAGAGGTGAGCAGTTCTTC
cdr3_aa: CAISPVGTSGRGEQFF